The clone carrying this TCR beta chain appeared many times. Its target is unknown. It was template switching that added a universal primer site, and there were unique molecular identifiers on the cDNA. TCRdb processed the 5' RACE reads anew with MiXCR; each CDR3 protein has one entry. Here the sample spans about 690,000 distinct CDR3 sequences, around 6% being singletons. The data derive from a study of identical twins. Study-wide results and caveats: Out-of-frame alpha sequences shared between twins exhibited an excess of low generation probability. Zero-insertion analyses might be partly confounded by invariant T cells like MAIT and iNKT. Fewer insertions were carried by abundant cord blood beta clonotypes, but none was seen in memory repertoires.

There are 15 residues in the CDR3. Per germline, CDR1 SGHAT and CDR2 FQNNGV. The V end was cut by 0 bases, the J end by 5 bases, with 11 bases between. The rearrangement joins TRBV11-2 to TRBJ2-1, with D perhaps given as TRBD1 or TRBD2 (5 bases each). The sequence was collected from a man aged 18-30 years in good health. Sequencing input: naive T cells sorted from blood. CDR3 sequence reads: CASSLDEGPHNEQFF. CDR3 nucleotides: TGTGCCAGCAGCTTAGATGAGGGACCCCACAATGAGCAGTTCTTC.